Shown below are 15 T cell receptor beta chains from a single sample sequenced in a study of blood T cell repertoires in COVID-19. Libraries were prepared by immunoSEQ multiplex PCR; TCRdb keeps only in-frame clonotypes and omits some of them. The repertoire holds 250,000 to 400,000 clones, with 89% as singletons. The sequencing input was PBMCs or T cells enriched from blood (not recorded which). These TCRs come from a man between 60 and 75 years old who had recovered from COVID-19.

This chain connects TRBV5-6 to TRBJ1-1, with D possibly being TRBD1 (5 bases). The CDR3 totals 17 residues. Germline CDR1 SGHDT, CDR2 YYEEEE. V was trimmed by 3 bases and J by 4 bases, leaving 22 bases between them. Written as DNA, the CDR3 is TGTGCCAGCAGCTCCTCACTTTCAGGGTATTCAGGCACTGAAGCTTTCTTT. Encoded protein: CASSSSLSGYSGTEAFF. Filled out from reference TRBV5-6 and TRBJ1-1, the complete variable domain reads DAGVTQSPTHLIKTRGQQVTLRCSPKSGHDTVSWYQQALGQGPQFIFQYYEEEERQRGNFPDRFSGHQFPNYSSELNVNALLLGDSALYLCASSSSLSGYSGTEAFFGQGTRLTVV.

CDR3 nucleotides: TGTGCCAGCAGTGAGAGAGAGACCCAGTACTTC. Translating gives CASSERETQYF. The chain is built from TRBV2 and TRBJ2-5; D gene unclear. Germline-derived CDR1 and CDR2 are SNHLY and FYNNEI. The CDR3 length is 11 residues. With 3 bases removed from V and 4 bases from J, the gap between germline ends came to 3 bases.

V and J are TRBV28 and TRBJ2-1; D ambiguous. The germline V gene has CDR1 MDHEN and CDR2 SYDVKM. Trimming removed 7 bases at V and 9 bases at J, with 28 bases between. CDR3 length: 17 residues. CDR3 in DNA: TGTGCCAGCAATAGTCCTTCAATTGCGTCTAGTCTCAGTGAGCAGTTCTTC. Its translation is CASNSPSIASSLSEQFF.

The chain uses TRBV30 and TRBJ2-2; 7 nucleotides agree with TRBD1. The V and J ends lost 3 bases and 6 bases, in that order; junction bases with no gene match: 7. CDR1 GTSNPN and CDR2 SVGIG come from the germline V gene (reference sequence). The CDR3 is 14 residues long. The CDR3 DNA is TGTGCCTGGAGACAGGGGATATGGGCCGGGGAGCTGTTTTTT. Protein: CAWRQGIWAGELFF.

The V call is TRBV19, the J call TRBJ2-1; possible D gene TRBD1, 6 bases. The CDR3 runs to 14 residues. Trimming took 4 bases from V and 4 from J, leaving 11 bases between them. Germline CDR1 reads LNHDA; CDR2 reads SQIVND (reference sequence). CDR3 coding DNA: TGTGCCAGTAGTAGGACGGACAGATACAATGAGCAGTTCTTC. This sequence encodes CASSRTDRYNEQFF.

The chain is built from TRBV30 and TRBJ1-6; maybe TRBD1 (5 bases). Trimming shortened V by 0 bases and J by 10 bases, and 16 bases separated the two germline ends. The CDR3 sequence is 15 residues long. Per the germline V gene, CDR1 is GTSNPN and CDR2 is SVGIG (reference sequence). The CDR3 nucleotides read TGTGCCTGGAGTGTAGGGGCGGAATTTCGCTCACCCCTCCACTTT. Its translation: CAWSVGAEFRSPLHF.

V usage is TRBV19 and J usage is TRBJ2-1; 7 bases align to TRBD2. V was pared by 7 bases and J by 4 bases, with 4 bases of the junction left unmatched. The CDR3 is made up of 13 amino acids. Germline-derived CDR1 and CDR2 are LNHDA and SQIVND (reference sequence). The CDR3 is CASKSSGYNEQFF. CDR3 sequence (DNA): TGTGCCAGTAAGTCTAGCGGTTACAATGAGCAGTTCTTC.

The chain is built from TRBV2 and TRBJ2-4, with TRBD1 matching 8 bases. Trimming took 0 bases from V and 7 from J; bases not matched to a gene: 17. Germline V CDR1 and CDR2: SNHLY, FYNNEI. This CDR3 has 19 amino acids. CDR3 nucleotide sequence: TGTGCCAGCAGTGAAGCGGGGAAGTACCACAGGGGGTCGTTGAACATTCAGTACTTC. Residues: CASSEAGKYHRGSLNIQYF.

As to this clone: Other DNA sequences in this specimen translate into the identical CDR3. V is TRBV30 and J is TRBJ1-5; D possibly corresponds to TRBD1 (6 bases). The germline CDR1 and CDR2 sequences are GTSNPN and SVGIG (reference sequence). CDR3 length: 13 residues. Trimming left V 1 base short and J 4 bases short, with 8 bases between. CDR3 sequence (DNA): TGTGCCTGGAGTGAACAGGGTAATCAGCCCCAGCATTTT. Its translation: CAWSEQGNQPQHF.

V gene TRBV9 combines with J gene TRBJ2-5, with D maybe TRBD2 (6 bases). The V gene's germline CDR1 is SGDLS and CDR2 YYNGEE. Trimming took off 4 bases at V and 2 bases at J, with 15 bases between the two ends. The CDR3 is made up of 15 amino acids. The CDR3 sequence is CASSPPGTGQETQYF. CDR3 DNA: TGTGCCAGCAGCCCACCCGGGACTGGGCAAGAGACCCAGTACTTC.

The V gene is TRBV10-3, the J gene TRBJ2-7; possible D gene TRBD1, 5 bases. Trimming stripped 0 bases from V and 3 bases from J, with 12 bases between. Germline V CDR1 and CDR2: ENHRY, SYGVKD. This CDR3 has 15 residues. CDR3: CAISESSTGYYEQYF. CDR3 nucleotides: TGTGCCATCAGTGAGTCCTCTACAGGTTACTACGAGCAGTACTTC.

The CDR3 DNA sequence: TGTGCCAGCTCACCTATGGGATCGGGGACTGGGGCCAACGTCCTGACTTTC. Translating it yields CASSPMGSGTGANVLTF. V is TRBV18 and J is TRBJ2-6; TRBD2 is a possible D gene (5 bases). The CDR3 has 17 residues. V was clipped by 3 bases and J by 2 bases, with 14 bases between them. Germline V gene lookup returns CDR1 KGHSH and CDR2 LQKENI.

V usage is TRBV5-1 and J usage is TRBJ2-4; TRBD2 agrees at 12 bases. V gave up 0 bases and J gave up 3 bases; unmatched junction bases: 10. CDR1 is SGHRS, CDR2 YFSETQ, per germline. CDR3 length: 19 amino acids. The CDR3: CASSLVTSGGPGDKNIQYF. In DNA, the CDR3 is TGCGCCAGCAGCTTGGTGACTAGCGGGGGACCAGGAGACAAAAACATTCAGTACTTC.

The rearrangement links TRBV6-5 to TRBJ2-1; TRBD2 might be the D (5 bases). This CDR3 has 12 amino acids. CDR1 and CDR2 from the germline V gene are MNHEY and SVGAGI. The ends were cut back, 6 bases at V and 6 bases at J, with 9 bases in the middle. CDR3 DNA: TGTGCCAGCAGGGTAGCGTTCAATGAGCAGTTCTTC. Encoded protein: CASRVAFNEQFF.

This clone was recorded a few times. This chain joins TRBV6-5 and TRBJ1-3; 7 bases align to TRBD1. The length of the CDR3 is 14 residues. Trimming removed 6 bases from V and 0 bases from J; junction bases left unmatched: 2. The germline V gene has CDR1 MNHEY and CDR2 SVGAGI. CDR3 residues: CASRGTASGNTIYF. CDR3 sequence (DNA): TGTGCCAGCAGAGGGACAGCCTCTGGAAACACCATATATTTT.